This T cell receptor (beta chain) was observed in a study of blood T cell repertoires in COVID-19. Profiled with immunoSEQ multiplex PCR; TCRdb holds only in-frame clones, not every one. The repertoire has over 150,000 clones, about nine tenths of them found once; the top ten carry around 2.3%. The participants were between about 18 and 100 years old and came from 20 to 30 US areas. Losses at the gene ends were 4 bases for V and 10 bases for J; bases not matched to a gene: 9. The germline V gene has CDR1 SGHRS and CDR2 YFSETQ. The CDR3 spans 15 residues. This receptor was identified in a woman in her 30s who had recovered from COVID-19. Sequencing was done on a sample of PBMCs or T cells enriched from blood (not recorded which). The J gene is TRBJ1-6, the V gene TRBV5-1; 9 positions match TRBD1. In DNA form, the CDR3 reads TGCGCCAGCAGCCAAGGACAGGGGAAAGGGTCACCCCTCCACTTT. Translating it yields CASSQGQGKGSPLHF.